This is a list of T cell receptor beta chains from one sample in a study of blood T cell repertoires in COVID-19. Some clones are missing from TCRdb's copy, which holds only in-frame ones; the method was immunoSEQ multiplex PCR. Among about 68,000 clones listed, roughly 80% were seen once. The source material was peripheral blood. These receptor sequences come from a man over 45 with active COVID-19. Each CDR3 is given without its conserved first and last residue. D genes are given only for firm matches.

D: -; V: TRBV6-5; J: TRBJ2-7; CDR3: ASSPTGIPYEQY
D: -; V: TRBV7-2; J: TRBJ2-5; CDR3: ASSFSVRETQY
D: -; V: TRBV6-2/TRBV6-3; J: TRBJ2-7; CDR3: ASSTASQVYEQY
D: TRBD1; V: TRBV3-1/TRBV3-2; J: TRBJ1-2; CDR3: ASRHQGAGGYT
D: TRBD1; V: TRBV6-2/TRBV6-3; J: TRBJ2-5; CDR3: ASSYGQGVRETQY
D: -; V: TRBV19; J: TRBJ2-7; CDR3: ASSSERYEQY
D: TRBD1; V: TRBV2; J: TRBJ1-1; CDR3: ASRGPGQGTEAF
D: TRBD2; V: TRBV29-1; J: TRBJ2-1; CDR3: SVEGKLAGPRSYNEQF
D: -; V: TRBV19; J: TRBJ2-1; CDR3: ASSITGSSSYNEQF
D: TRBD1; V: TRBV28; J: TRBJ2-2; CDR3: ASREGQGTGELF
D: -; V: TRBV11-2; J: TRBJ1-6; CDR3: ASRDKGNSPLH
D: TRBD1; V: TRBV11-2; J: TRBJ1-3; CDR3: ASSLGGQGANTIY
D: -; V: TRBV5-5; J: TRBJ1-1; CDR3: ASSPRLIMNTEAF
D: TRBD2; V: TRBV7-9; J: TRBJ2-7; CDR3: ASSSLFTSGGEYEQY
D: TRBD2; V: TRBV28; J: TRBJ2-1; CDR3: ASSLLAGGTVDNEQF
D: TRBD1; V: TRBV19; J: TRBJ2-1; CDR3: ASSLNRQGAYEQF
D: TRBD2; V: TRBV19; J: TRBJ2-7; CDR3: ASSMGGSGRADEQY
D: -; V: TRBV20-1; J: TRBJ2-7; CDR3: SASRRRRGEQY
D: -; V: TRBV5-4; J: TRBJ1-1; CDR3: ASSSYRGTRKTEAF
D: -; V: TRBV7-2; J: TRBJ2-2; CDR3: ASSLFVVTGELF
D: TRBD1; V: TRBV6-5; J: TRBJ1-5; CDR3: ASRQGAHQPQH
D: -; V: TRBV2; J: TRBJ1-6; CDR3: ASSEAIEDRDIWSPLH
D: TRBD1; V: TRBV30; J: TRBJ2-3; CDR3: AWSSGQGIDTQY
D: TRBD2; V: TRBV15; J: TRBJ2-3; CDR3: ATSRDGLVEDTQY
D: -; V: TRBV6-2/TRBV6-3; J: TRBJ2-1; CDR3: ASSYRTSSYNEQF
D: -; V: TRBV9; J: TRBJ1-1; CDR3: ASGRGTTEAF
D: TRBD1; V: TRBV9; J: TRBJ1-2; CDR3: ASSARDRGSGYT
D: TRBD2; V: TRBV7-2; J: TRBJ2-5; CDR3: ASSLGLAGSGETQY
D: TRBD2; V: TRBV5-1; J: TRBJ2-1; CDR3: ASKDSGGSYNEQF
D: -; V: TRBV27; J: TRBJ2-7; CDR3: ASSPPGSFSEQY
D: -; V: TRBV2; J: TRBJ2-5; CDR3: ASSYGEETQY
D: TRBD1; V: TRBV9; J: TRBJ1-2; CDR3: ASSAAPGQGALYGYT
D: -; V: TRBV7-2; J: TRBJ2-3; CDR3: ASSLGYVGADTQY
D: TRBD2; V: TRBV7-8; J: TRBJ2-7; CDR3: ASSLSLAGSPGYREQY
D: TRBD1; V: TRBV19; J: TRBJ1-2; CDR3: ASTPETQGSGGYT
D: -; V: TRBV3-1/TRBV3-2; J: TRBJ1-6; CDR3: ASSQDGEQALSPLH
D: TRBD1; V: TRBV5-1; J: TRBJ2-7; CDR3: ASSQGQGADEQY
D: -; V: TRBV6-5; J: TRBJ2-3; CDR3: ASGGTLTDTQY
D: TRBD1; V: TRBV25-1; J: TRBJ2-1; CDR3: ASNPDRGNEQF